This TCR beta chain stems from a study of T-cell memory formation after mild COVID-19. Study-level background: Largely donor-specific TCR clusters were found. Regarding the study as a whole: CM and EM subsets held most contracting CD4+ clones; EMRA held CD8+ ones. Prior to infection, memory already included some responding clones, suggesting cross-reactive memory joined. A second wave of clones peaked on day 37, and their SARS-CoV-2 specificity went unconfirmed.

A remark on this clonotype: As yet, its antigen is unknown.

Trimming removed 6 bases at V and 4 bases at J, with 15 bases between. CDR3 length: 15 amino acids. CDR1 and CDR2 (germline): SNHLY, FYNNEI. Using its own MiXCR run on the 5' RACE reads, TCRdb lists one record per CDR3 protein. The sample has approximately 570,000 distinct CDR3 sequences, roughly 17% seen once. This chain links TRBV2 with TRBJ1-4; D is uncertain. The sequence derives from an adult woman who had mild COVID-19 (a few samples of this study predate the infection). Cell type and time point are not known. Sample: PBMCs or a T cell subset sorted from them (not recorded which). The CDR3 DNA is TGTGCCAGCAGGGGCACCTACGACTATAATGAAAAACTGTTTTTT. It translates to CASRGTYDYNEKLFF.